The 27 T cell receptor beta chains given below trace back to one sample, sequenced in a study of CD8+CD57+ T cells in acquired aplastic anemia. TCR beta VDJ and CDR3 profiles were obtained from a genomic DNA template. TCRdb re-called the reads through MiXCR, storing one row per CDR3 protein. Here the sample spans 150,000 to 200,000 distinct CDR3 sequences, more than 45% being singletons. Patients who underwent sequencing had shown CD8+CD57+ cell expansion by flow cytometry. The source material was sorted CD4+, CD8+, or CD8+CD57+ T cells (not recorded which) from PBMCs. These receptors were collected from a human donor with aplastic anemia.

This clonotype was counted ten times or more. The chain couples TRBV5-1 to TRBJ1-1; 7 positions agree with TRBD1. Germline CDR1 SGHRS, CDR2 YFSETQ. The CDR3 is 14 residues long. V shed 5 bases, J shed 0 bases, and the junction held 4 bases outside the gene matches. CDR3 DNA: TGCGCCAGCAGGAAGGGACAGTTGAACACTGAAGCTTTCTTT. Its protein product is CASRKGQLNTEAFF. Using reference TRBV5-1 and TRBJ1-1 for the parts outside the CDR3, the full variable domain is KAGVTQTPRYLIKTRGQQVTLSCSPISGHRSVSWYQQTPGQGLQFLFEYFSETQRNKGNFPGRFSGRQFSNSRSEMNVSTLELGDSALYLCASRKGQLNTEAFFGQGTRLTVV.

The rearrangement links TRBV20-1 to TRBJ1-2; unclear D gene. V was cut by 3 bases and J by 6 bases, with 11 bases left in between. This CDR3 is 12 amino acids long. CDR1 DFQATT and CDR2 SNEGSKA come from the germline V gene (reference sequence). The CDR3: CSARKQSHGYTF. In DNA, the CDR3 is TGCAGTGCTAGGAAACAGTCCCATGGCTACACCTTC.

There are many counts of this clonotype. The chain couples TRBV7-3 to TRBJ2-1, with a weak D call TRBD2 (7 bases). Between the trimmed V and J ends, which lost 5 bases and 1 base, there was a span of 12 bases. This CDR3 comprises 15 residues. In germline, CDR1 is SGHTA, CDR2 FQGTGA. This CDR3 reads CASSDGGLSYNEQFF. CDR3 nucleotides: TGTGCCAGCAGCGACGGGGGGCTTTCCTACAATGAGCAGTTCTTC.

The chain recombines TRBV30 with TRBJ1-2, with D maybe TRBD1 (6 bases). V dropped 5 bases and J dropped 1 base, with 20 bases sitting between them. There are 16 residues in the CDR3. Germline V gene lookup returns CDR1 GTSNPN and CDR2 SVGIG (reference sequence). The CDR3 DNA is TGTGCCTGGGGGGACCTTCAGGGGCGATTTAACTATGGCTACACCTTC. Translated: CAWGDLQGRFNYGYTF. Full variable domain (outside the CDR3, taken from reference TRBV30 and TRBJ1-2): SQTIHQWPATLVQPVGSPLSLECTVEGTSNPNLYWYRQAAGRGLQLLFYSVGIGQISSEVPQNLSASRPQDRQFILSSKKLLLSDSGFYLCAWGDLQGRFNYGYTFGSGTRLTVV.

To note about this clonotype: A read error may be the cause here, since a much bigger clone is one base away. The chain has TRBV11-2 and TRBJ1-1, with 7 bases identical to TRBD1. V dropped 3 bases and J dropped 3; count of bases not matched to a gene: 13. CDR3 length: 17 residues. CDR1 SGHAT and CDR2 FQNNGV come from the germline V gene. Here the CDR3 reads CASSLDRRRVTHTEAFF. CDR3 bases: TGTGCCAGCAGCTTGGACAGGAGGCGGGTCACGCACACTGAAGCTTTCTTT.

This clonotype was seen a handful of times. The gene calls are TRBV11-2 and TRBJ1-1, with a possible D match to TRBD1 (5 bases). Germline assignment: CDR1 SGHAT and CDR2 FQNNGV. V lost 2 bases and J lost 5, with 18 bases in between. This CDR3 contains 16 residues. CDR3 residues: CASSLPLRGTGTEAFF. CDR3 DNA sequence: TGTGCCAGCAGCTTACCTCTCCGGGGGACGGGGACTGAAGCTTTCTTT.

Remarks on this clonotype: This may arise from a read error, as a much more abundant clone is one base away. The chain recombines TRBV5-1 with TRBJ1-1; tentatively, D is TRBD1 (5 bases). This CDR3 region has 15 residues. Germline V lookup: CDR1 SGHRS, CDR2 YFSETQ. CDR3 nucleotides: TGCGCCGGCAGCCCGGTGGGGGGTCCGAACACTGAAGCTTTCTTT. The encoded protein is CAGSPVGGPNTEAFF.

This clonotype was seen a handful of times. V gene TRBV30 combines with J gene TRBJ1-5; 8 nucleotides align to TRBD1. CDR3 length: 13 residues. Unmatched junction bases numbered 2, after V lost 3 bases and J lost 4 bases. Looked up from germline, CDR1 is GTSNPN and CDR2 is SVGIG (reference sequence). CDR3 residues: CAWSQGANQPQHF. CDR3 coding DNA: TGTGCCTGGAGCCAGGGGGCGAATCAGCCCCAGCATTTT.

This clonotype was counted many times. At one boundary the junction diverges from the germline segment, which might be a read error. The J gene is TRBJ2-5, the V gene TRBV7-7; D perhaps matches TRBD2 (6 bases). The CDR3 consists of 13 residues. The germline V gene encodes CDR1 SSHAT and CDR2 FNYEAQ (reference sequence). The CDR3 DNA reads TGTGCTAGCAGCTTAGGGACTCAAGAGACCCAGTACTTC. It specifies CASSLGTQETQYF.

The gene calls are TRBV10-3 and TRBJ2-7, with a weak D call TRBD2 (6 bases). Germline CDR1 ENHRY, CDR2 SYGVKD. The V gene lost 3 bases and the J gene lost 1 base, with 16 bases spanning the gap. The CDR3 covers 16 residues. The CDR3 region is CAISEAGRTASYEQYF. The CDR3 bases are TGTGCCATCAGTGAAGCTGGGAGGACGGCGTCCTACGAGCAGTACTTC.

Note on this clonotype: The conserved phenylalanine or tryptophan is not found at the CDR3 terminus, so this likely reflects a read error. The genes are TRBV5-1 and TRBJ1-1; the D is unclear. Germline V lookup: CDR1 SGHRS, CDR2 YFSETQ. The CDR3 is made up of 15 amino acids. The V end was cut by 0 bases, the J end by 0 bases, with 9 bases between. CDR3 DNA: TGCGCCAGCAGCTTGGGGGCAGTTATGAACACTGAAGCTTTCTTA. It specifies CASSLGAVMNTEAFL.

The V gene is TRBV10-3, the J gene TRBJ2-7, with D possibly being TRBD2 (5 bases). The CDR3 contains 15 residues. V gave up 7 bases and J gave up 5 bases, with 21 bases separating them. From germline, CDR1 is ENHRY and CDR2 SYGVKD. In nucleotides, the CDR3 is TGTGCCATCAAGGCCACCTTGGGGTTGAGGGACGAGCAGTACTTC. Residues: CAIKATLGLRDEQYF.

This chain links TRBV19 with TRBJ2-6, with D perhaps TRBD1 (5 bases). CDR3 length: 15 amino acids. V was shortened by 6 bases and J by 2 bases, with 11 bases between the two germline ends. Germline CDR1 is LNHDA and CDR2 is SQIVND (reference sequence). The CDR3 coding sequence is TGTGCCAGTAGGCAGGGCTTGGCTGGGGCCAACGTCCTGACTTTC. It translates to CASRQGLAGANVLTF.

V and J are TRBV2 and TRBJ1-5; D is possibly TRBD1 (5 bases). The CDR3 length is 11 residues. The V end lost 8 bases, the J end lost 9 bases, and 11 bases lay between the germline ends. Germline V gene sequence: CDR1 SNHLY, CDR2 FYNNEI. The CDR3: CASVVRGPQHF. The CDR3 DNA follows: TGTGCCAGCGTAGTTAGGGGGCCCCAGCATTTT.

This clonotype was observed many times. J is TRBJ2-4 and V is TRBV20-1; the D gene could be TRBD1 or TRBD2 (5 bases each). The CDR3 spans 13 residues. V gave up 4 bases and J gave up 3 bases, with 10 bases separating them. Germline V CDR1 and CDR2: DFQATT, SNEGSKA (reference sequence). CDR3: CSAKGTDKNIQYF. The CDR3, as DNA: TGCAGTGCTAAGGGGACGGACAAAAACATTCAGTACTTC.

The chain's CDR3 is CSASDGPQETQYF. The CDR3 DNA follows: TGCAGTGCTTCAGACGGGCCTCAAGAGACCCAGTACTTC. The chain links TRBV20-1 to TRBJ2-5, with D unclear. The CDR3 is made up of 13 amino acids. Germline V gene lookup returns CDR1 DFQATT and CDR2 SNEGSKA (reference sequence). The V gene lost 5 bases and the J gene lost 2 bases, with 12 bases spanning the gap.

This clonotype was seen many times. The V gene is TRBV20-1, the J gene TRBJ1-2; the D is unclear. The V and J ends lost 6 bases and 8 bases respectively, with 13 bases between them. Germline V gene sequence: CDR1 DFQATT, CDR2 SNEGSKA (reference sequence). The CDR3 is 11 amino acids. The CDR3 DNA reads as TGCAGTGCCGTCGACTTGGAAGGCTACACCTTC. It yields the protein CSAVDLEGYTF.

This clonotype was detected once. The chain couples TRBV20-1 to TRBJ2-3; D is undetermined. V dropped 6 bases and J dropped 0 bases, with 13 bases sitting between them. This CDR3 spans 14 amino acids. From germline, CDR1 is DFQATT and CDR2 SNEGSKA (reference sequence). The CDR3 DNA reads as TGCAGTGCCCCCCCAGTCCTAAGCACAGATACGCAGTATTTT. The encoded protein is CSAPPVLSTDTQYF.

The sample holds many counts of this clonotype. The chain combines TRBV27 with TRBJ2-7; a weak D match, TRBD2 (6 bases). V lost 3 bases and J 3 bases, leaving 12 bases between the germline ends. The CDR3 runs 14 residues. Germline assignment: CDR1 MNHEY and CDR2 SMNVEV (reference sequence). CDR3 nucleotide sequence: TGTGCCAGCAGTTTTGGGCTAGCGAACTACGAGCAGTACTTC. It specifies CASSFGLANYEQYF.

V usage is TRBV5-1 and J usage is TRBJ1-4; possible D gene TRBD1, 5 bases. This CDR3 has 15 residues. The V end lost 7 bases, the J end lost 8 bases, and 21 bases lay between the germline ends. Germline loops: CDR1 SGHRS, CDR2 YFSETQ. The CDR3 DNA reads as TGCGCCAGCTTCCCGGGACTTACGAGTGGGGAAAAACTGTTTTTT. Encoded protein: CASFPGLTSGEKLFF.

V gene TRBV2 combines with J gene TRBJ2-1; D is ambiguous. V was shortened by 6 bases and J by 8 bases, with 8 bases between the two germline ends. CDR3 size: 11 residues. Germline CDR1 is SNHLY and CDR2 is FYNNEI. The CDR3 loop reads CASSPPDEQFF. CDR3 bases: TGTGCCAGCAGCCCCCCCGATGAGCAGTTCTTC.

This clonotype was observed at least ten times. The chain carries TRBV19 and TRBJ1-2; D gene ambiguous. In germline, CDR1 is LNHDA, CDR2 SQIVND (reference sequence). With 0 bases removed from V and 4 bases from J, the gap between germline ends came to 15 bases. CDR3 size: 16 residues. The CDR3 is CASSIESAASSYGYTF. Written as DNA, the CDR3 is TGTGCCAGTAGTATAGAATCGGCGGCCAGCTCCTATGGCTACACCTTC.

Concerning this clonotype: One junction end does not reproduce the germline sequence, and a read error may be involved. The V and J genes are TRBV19 and TRBJ2-7, with 7 bases fitting TRBD1. The V gene's germline CDR1 is LNHDA and CDR2 SQIVND (reference sequence). This CDR3 is 15 amino acids long. CDR3 amino acids: CAGSIGTASSYEKYF. The CDR3 region has the DNA TGTGCCGGTAGTATAGGGACAGCCAGCTCCTACGAGAAGTACTTC.

This clonotype has at least ten counts. V usage is TRBV19 and J usage is TRBJ1-5; no clear D. Deletions cut 6 bases from V and 1 base from J, with 10 bases between. Germline assignment: CDR1 LNHDA and CDR2 SQIVND (reference sequence). CDR3 length: 14 amino acids. In nucleotides, the CDR3 is TGTGCCAGTAGCCAATCGGCAAGCAATCAGCCCCAGCATTTT. Protein product: CASSQSASNQPQHF.

A few counts support this clonotype. The chain combines TRBV4-2 with TRBJ2-7; D is perhaps TRBD2 (6 bases). CDR1 and CDR2 from the germline V gene are LGHNA and YNFKEQ. CDR3 length equals 15 residues. V was pared by 1 base and J by 3 bases, with 13 bases between. The CDR3 spells CASSQGTGEVYEQYF. As DNA, the CDR3 is TGTGCCAGCAGCCAAGGGACGGGGGAAGTCTACGAGCAGTACTTC.

This clonotype occurred a few times. The chain uses TRBV5-4 and TRBJ2-1; 8 positions match TRBD2. Germline CDR1 is SGHNT and CDR2 is YYREEE (reference sequence). Unmatched junction bases numbered 5, after V lost 0 bases and J lost 6 bases. The CDR3 runs to 15 residues. CDR3 bases: TGTGCCAGCAGCTTGGGAAGCGGGAGCTCCAATGAGCAGTTCTTC. It codes for CASSLGSGSSNEQFF.

This rearrangement joins TRBV19 to TRBJ2-7; 8 nucleotides align to TRBD2. This CDR3 contains 15 residues. Germline-derived CDR1 and CDR2 are LNHDA and SQIVND (reference sequence). Trimming removed 5 bases from V and 3 bases from J; junction bases left unmatched: 9. As DNA, the CDR3 is TGTGCCAGTAGTGTACAAGCGGGAGCTCTCTACGAGCAGTACTTC. This gives the protein CASSVQAGALYEQYF.